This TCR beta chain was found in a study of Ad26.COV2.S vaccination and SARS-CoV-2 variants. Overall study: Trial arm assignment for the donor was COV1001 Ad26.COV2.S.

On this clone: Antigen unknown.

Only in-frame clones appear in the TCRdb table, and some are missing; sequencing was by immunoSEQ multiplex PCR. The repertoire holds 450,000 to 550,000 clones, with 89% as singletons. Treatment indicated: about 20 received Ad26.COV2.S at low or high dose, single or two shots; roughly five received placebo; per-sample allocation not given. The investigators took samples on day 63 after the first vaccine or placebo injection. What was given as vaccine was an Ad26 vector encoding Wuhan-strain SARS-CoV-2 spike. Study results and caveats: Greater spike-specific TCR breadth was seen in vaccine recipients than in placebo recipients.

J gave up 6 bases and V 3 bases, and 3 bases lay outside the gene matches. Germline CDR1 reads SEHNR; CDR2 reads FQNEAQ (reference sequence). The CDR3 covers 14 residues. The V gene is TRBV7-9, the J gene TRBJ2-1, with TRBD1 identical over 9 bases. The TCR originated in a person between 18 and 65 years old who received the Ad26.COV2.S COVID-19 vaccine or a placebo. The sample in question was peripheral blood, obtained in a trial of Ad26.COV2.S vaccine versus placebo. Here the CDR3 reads CASSFGQGINEQFF. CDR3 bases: TGTGCCAGCAGCTTCGGACAGGGGATCAATGAGCAGTTCTTC.